The present T cell receptor beta chain was sequenced within a study of regulatory T cells in long-lasting Graves disease. This clonotype was counted a single time. What it binds is unknown. A read error is likely here: a far larger clone is one base away. Study-wide results and caveats: Persistent cases favored TRBV28, TRBJ1-2 and TRBJ2-5.

The sample's time point: newly diagnosed GD, antithyroid drugs for less than 3 months. From PBMCs, RNA was extracted and then used to make the TCR library. The authors built TCR beta libraries using iRepertoire HTBI primers and Arm-PCR of CDR3 regions. Authors' processing steps: More than 55 TRBV and roughly 15 TRBJ segments were identified across samples. TCRdb called the multiplex PCR reads again in MiXCR, with one record for every CDR3 protein. None of the V and J calls come from the authors' own analysis; TCRdb made them. There are over 400,000 distinct CDR3 sequences in the sample; less than 15% occur only once, and roughly 18% lies in the top ten. The CDR3 runs 12 residues. CDR1 is SGHTA, CDR2 FQGTGA, per germline. With 3 bases removed from V and 6 bases from J, the gap between germline ends came to 5 bases. The same sample was also used in a study of T cells in Graves' hyperthyroidism and ophthalmopathy. As that report states: Initially, a first-round RT-PCR of the TCR CDR3 employed the HTBI primer set.

The receptor's source is a woman between 50 and 59 years old with Graves disease. This sequence joins TRBV7-3 and TRBJ2-2; no reliable D call. Sequencing was performed on peripheral blood mononuclear cells (PBMCs), taken at new diagnosis, from a patient treated with antithyroid drugs. The CDR3 DNA reads TGTGCCAGCAGCTTTATCCCCGGGGAGCTGTTTTTT. This gives the protein CASSFIPGELFF.